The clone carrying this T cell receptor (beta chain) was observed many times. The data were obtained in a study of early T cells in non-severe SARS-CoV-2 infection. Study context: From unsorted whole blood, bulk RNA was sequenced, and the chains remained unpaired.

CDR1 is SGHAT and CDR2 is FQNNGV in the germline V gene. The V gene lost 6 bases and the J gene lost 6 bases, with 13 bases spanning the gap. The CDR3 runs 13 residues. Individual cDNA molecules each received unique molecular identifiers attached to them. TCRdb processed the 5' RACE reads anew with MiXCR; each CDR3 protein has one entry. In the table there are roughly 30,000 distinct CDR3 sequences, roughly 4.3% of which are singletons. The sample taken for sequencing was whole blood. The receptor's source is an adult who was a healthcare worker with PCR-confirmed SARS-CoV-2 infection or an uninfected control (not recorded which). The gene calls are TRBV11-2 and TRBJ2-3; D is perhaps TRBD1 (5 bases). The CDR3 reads CASSLWGRDTQYF. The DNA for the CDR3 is TGTGCCAGCAGTTTGTGGGGCCGCGATACGCAGTATTTT.